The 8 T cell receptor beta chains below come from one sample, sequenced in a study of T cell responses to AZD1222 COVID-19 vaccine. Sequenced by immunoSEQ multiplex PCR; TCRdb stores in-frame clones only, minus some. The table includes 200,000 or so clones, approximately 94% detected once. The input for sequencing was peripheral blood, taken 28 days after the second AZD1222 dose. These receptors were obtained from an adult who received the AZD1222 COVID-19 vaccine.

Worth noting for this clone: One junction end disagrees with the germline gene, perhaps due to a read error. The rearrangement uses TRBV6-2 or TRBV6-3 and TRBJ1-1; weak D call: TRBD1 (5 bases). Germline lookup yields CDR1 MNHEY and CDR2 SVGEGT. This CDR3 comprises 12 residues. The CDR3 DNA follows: TGTGCCAGCAGTTACTCATACAGGAGTTCTGTCTTT. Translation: CASSYSYRSSVF.

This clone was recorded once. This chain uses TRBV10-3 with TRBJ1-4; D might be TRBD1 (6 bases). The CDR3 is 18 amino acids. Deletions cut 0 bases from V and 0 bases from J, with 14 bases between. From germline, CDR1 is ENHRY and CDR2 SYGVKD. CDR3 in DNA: TGTGCCATCAGTGAGTCGAGGGGGGTCCTCGCAACTAATGAAAAACTGTTTTTT. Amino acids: CAISESRGVLATNEKLFF.

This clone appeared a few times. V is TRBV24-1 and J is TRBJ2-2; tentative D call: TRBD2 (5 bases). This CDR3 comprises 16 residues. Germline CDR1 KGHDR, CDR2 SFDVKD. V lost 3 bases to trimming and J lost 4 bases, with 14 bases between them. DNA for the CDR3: TGTGCCACCAGTGATCAAAAGGACTCCACCACCGGGGAGCTGTTTTTT. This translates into CATSDQKDSTTGELFF.

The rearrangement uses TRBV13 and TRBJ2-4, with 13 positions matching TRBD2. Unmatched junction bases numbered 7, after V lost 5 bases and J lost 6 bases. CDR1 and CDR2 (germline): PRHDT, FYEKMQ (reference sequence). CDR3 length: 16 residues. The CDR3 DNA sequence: TGTGCCAGCAGCGAACGGACTAGCGGGGGTTCAAACATTCAGTACTTC. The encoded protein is CASSERTSGGSNIQYF.

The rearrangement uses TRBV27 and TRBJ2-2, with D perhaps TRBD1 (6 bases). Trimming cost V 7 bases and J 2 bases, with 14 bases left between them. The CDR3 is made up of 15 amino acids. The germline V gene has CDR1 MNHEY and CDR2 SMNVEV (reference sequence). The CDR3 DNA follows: TGTGCCAGCACTGCACCGGGACAAAACACCGGGGAGCTGTTTTTT. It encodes CASTAPGQNTGELFF.

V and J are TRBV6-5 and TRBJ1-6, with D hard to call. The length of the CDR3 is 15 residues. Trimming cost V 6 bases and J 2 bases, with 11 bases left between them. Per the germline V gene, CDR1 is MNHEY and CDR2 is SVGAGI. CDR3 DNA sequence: TGTGCCAGCAGAACAGAGTACACCTATAATTCACCCCTCCACTTT. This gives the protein CASRTEYTYNSPLHF.

The CDR3 DNA reads TGCGCCAGCAGCCAATCTAGCGGGCGCAACACCGGGGAGCTGTTTTTT. It specifies CASSQSSGRNTGELFF. The rearrangement uses TRBV4-3 and TRBJ2-2, with 8 bases matching TRBD2. Trimming cost V 2 bases and J 2 bases; bases outside gene matches: 4. The CDR3 is 16 residues long. CDR1 and CDR2 from the germline V gene are LGHNA and YSLEER.

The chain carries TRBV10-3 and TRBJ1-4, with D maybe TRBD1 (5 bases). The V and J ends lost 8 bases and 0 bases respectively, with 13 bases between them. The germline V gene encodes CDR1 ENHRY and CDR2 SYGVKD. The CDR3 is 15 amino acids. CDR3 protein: CAIAERGATNEKLFF. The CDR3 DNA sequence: TGTGCCATCGCTGAGAGGGGTGCAACTAATGAAAAACTGTTTTTT.